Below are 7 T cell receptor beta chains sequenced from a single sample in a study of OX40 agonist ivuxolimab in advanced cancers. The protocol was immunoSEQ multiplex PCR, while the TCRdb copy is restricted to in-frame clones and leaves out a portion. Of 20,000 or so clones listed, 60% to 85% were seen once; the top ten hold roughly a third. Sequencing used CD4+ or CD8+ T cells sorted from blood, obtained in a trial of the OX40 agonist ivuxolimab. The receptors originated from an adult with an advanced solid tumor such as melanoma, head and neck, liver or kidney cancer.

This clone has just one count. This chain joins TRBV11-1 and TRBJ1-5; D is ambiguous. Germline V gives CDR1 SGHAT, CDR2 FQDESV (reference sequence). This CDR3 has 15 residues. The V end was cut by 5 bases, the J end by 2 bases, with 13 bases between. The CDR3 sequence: CASSVYFGGNQPQHF. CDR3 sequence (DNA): TGTGCCAGCAGCGTCTATTTTGGCGGCAATCAGCCCCAGCATTTT.

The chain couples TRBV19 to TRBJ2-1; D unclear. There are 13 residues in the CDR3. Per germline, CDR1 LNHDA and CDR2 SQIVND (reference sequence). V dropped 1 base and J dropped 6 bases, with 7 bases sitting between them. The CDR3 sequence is CASSIGGFNEQFF. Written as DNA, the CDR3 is TGTGCCAGTAGTATAGGAGGATTCAATGAGCAGTTCTTC.

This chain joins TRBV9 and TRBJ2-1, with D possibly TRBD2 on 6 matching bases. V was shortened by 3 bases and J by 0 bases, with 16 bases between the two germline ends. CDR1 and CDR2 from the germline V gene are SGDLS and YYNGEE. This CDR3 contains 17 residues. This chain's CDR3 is CASSDRLGVNSYNEQFF. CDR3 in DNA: TGTGCCAGCAGCGATCGACTAGGAGTTAACTCCTACAATGAGCAGTTCTTC.

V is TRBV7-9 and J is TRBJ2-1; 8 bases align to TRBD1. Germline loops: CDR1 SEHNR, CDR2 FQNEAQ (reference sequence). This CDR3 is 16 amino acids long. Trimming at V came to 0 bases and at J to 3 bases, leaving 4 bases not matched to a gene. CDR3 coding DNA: TGTGCCAGCAGCTTAGCGGGACAGGTGATCTACAATGAGCAGTTCTTC. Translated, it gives CASSLAGQVIYNEQFF.

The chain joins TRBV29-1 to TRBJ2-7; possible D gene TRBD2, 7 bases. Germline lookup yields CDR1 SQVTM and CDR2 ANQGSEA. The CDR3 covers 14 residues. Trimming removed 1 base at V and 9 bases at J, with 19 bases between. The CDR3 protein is CSVEAGGTGLGQYF. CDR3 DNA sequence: TGCAGCGTTGAAGCGGGGGGCACGGGCTTAGGGCAGTACTTC.

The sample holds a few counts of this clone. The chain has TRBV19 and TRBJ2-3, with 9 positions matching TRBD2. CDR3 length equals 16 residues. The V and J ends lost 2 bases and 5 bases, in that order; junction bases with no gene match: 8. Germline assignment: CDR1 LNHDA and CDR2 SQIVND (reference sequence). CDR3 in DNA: TGTGCCAGTAGTATATCGGGCGGGGGGGCTAGAGATACGCAGTATTTT. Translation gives CASSISGGGARDTQYF.

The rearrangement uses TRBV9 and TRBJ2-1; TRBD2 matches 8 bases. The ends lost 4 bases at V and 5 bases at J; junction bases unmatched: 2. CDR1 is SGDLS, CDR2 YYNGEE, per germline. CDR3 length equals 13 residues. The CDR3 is CASSSGGNNEQFF. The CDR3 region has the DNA TGTGCCAGCAGCAGCGGGGGCAACAATGAGCAGTTCTTC.